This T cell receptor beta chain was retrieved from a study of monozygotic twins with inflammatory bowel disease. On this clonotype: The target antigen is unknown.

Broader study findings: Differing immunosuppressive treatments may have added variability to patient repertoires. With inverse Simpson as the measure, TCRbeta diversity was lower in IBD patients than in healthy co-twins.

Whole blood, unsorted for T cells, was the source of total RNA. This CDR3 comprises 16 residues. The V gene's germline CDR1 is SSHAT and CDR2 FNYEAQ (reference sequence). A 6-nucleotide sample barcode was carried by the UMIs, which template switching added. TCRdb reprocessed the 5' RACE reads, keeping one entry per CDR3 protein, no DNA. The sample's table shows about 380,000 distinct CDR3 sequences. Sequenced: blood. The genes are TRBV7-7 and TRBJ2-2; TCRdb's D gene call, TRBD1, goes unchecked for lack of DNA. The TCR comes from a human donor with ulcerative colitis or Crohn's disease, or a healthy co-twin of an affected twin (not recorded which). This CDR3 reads CASSRAGGTNTGELFF.